The rows below give T cell receptor beta chains drawn from one sample of a study of shared T cell receptors in the human thymus. Only in-frame clones appear in the TCRdb table, and some are missing; sequencing was by immunoSEQ multiplex PCR. The sample includes about 380,000 clones, 85% to 95% of them seen just once. Sample: thymocytes. The receptors stem from a human donor. Both conserved end residues are part of each CDR3. D genes are given only for firm matches. Some rows have no size entry. The others give once, few or many, or a class for an expanded clone.

>TRBV5-1|-|-|TRBJ2-2
CASSEDSNTGELFF
TGCGCCAGCAGCGAGGACAGCAACACCGGGGAGCTGTTTTTT
>TRBV28|-|-|TRBJ1-3
CASSLRRTSGNTIYF
TGTGCCAGCAGTTTGCGGCGTACCTCTGGAAACACCATATATTTT
>TRBV28|-|-|TRBJ1-5
CASKSGVRSNQPQHF
TGTGCCAGCAAGTCAGGGGTGAGGAGCAATCAGCCCCAGCATTTT
>TRBV7-2|-|-|TRBJ2-1
CASSLVTGTPFYNEQFF
TGTGCCAGCAGCTTAGTTACGGGGACTCCTTTCTACAATGAGCAGTTCTTC
>TRBV7-2|-|TRBD1|TRBJ1-5
CASSSKGQDNQPQHF
TGTGCCAGCAGCTCAAAAGGACAGGATAATCAGCCCCAGCATTTT
>TRBV11-3|-|-|TRBJ2-1
CASSLQGSISYNEQFF
TGTGCCAGCAGCCTCCAGGGGTCTATCTCCTACAATGAGCAGTTCTTC
>TRBV18|-|TRBD1|TRBJ2-7
CASSKGQGAYEQYF
TGTGCCAGCTCAAAAGGACAGGGTGCCTACGAGCAGTACTTC
>TRBV7-3|-|TRBD1|TRBJ1-1
CASSPTGEMNTEAFF
TGTGCCAGCAGCCCAACAGGGGAGATGAACACTGAAGCTTTCTTT
>TRBV5-1|-|TRBD2|TRBJ2-7
CASTRTSEDEQYF
TGCGCCAGCACCCGGACTAGCGAGGACGAGCAGTACTTC
>TRBV30|-|-|TRBJ1-3
CAWQGPLSGNTIYF
TGTGCCTGGCAGGGACCTCTCTCTGGAAACACCATATATTTT
>TRBV4-2|-|-|TRBJ2-3
CASSHPGVDAETDTQYF
TGTGCCAGCAGCCATCCCGGGGTAGACGCTGAGACAGATACGCAGTATTTT
>TRBV14|-|-|TRBJ2-1
CASSQDFSRVAYNEQFF
TGTGCCAGCAGCCAAGATTTTTCGAGGGTGGCCTACAATGAGCAGTTCTTC
>TRBV2|-|-|TRBJ2-1
CASSVQGKGEQFF
TGTGCCAGCAGTGTTCAGGGAAAAGGTGAGCAGTTCTTC
>TRBV6-6|-|-|TRBJ2-7
CASRPGWTYEQYF
TGTGCCTCCCGGCCAGGGTGGACCTACGAGCAGTACTTC
>TRBV14|-|TRBD2|TRBJ2-5
CASSQAGGPPYGETQYF
TGTGCCAGCAGCCAGGCGGGAGGACCCCCTTATGGGGAGACCCAGTACTTC
>TRBV28|-|-|TRBJ2-7
CASSLTGGTREQYF
TGTGCCAGCAGTTTGACCGGAGGTACGAGGGAGCAGTACTTC
>TRBV2|once|TRBD1|TRBJ2-7
CASRPNRDRDSYEQYF
TGTGCCAGCAGGCCCAACCGGGACAGGGACTCCTACGAGCAGTACTTC
>TRBV5-1|-|-|TRBJ1-3
CASSLPPGGERHSGNTIYF
TGCGCCAGCAGCTTGCCCCCGGGGGGCGAACGTCACTCTGGAAACACCATATATTTT
>TRBV27|-|-|TRBJ2-1
CASSPPTGNEQFF
TGTGCCAGCAGTCCCCCAACCGGCAATGAGCAGTTCTTC
>TRBV28|-|-|TRBJ1-4
CASSYRPNEKLFF
TGTGCCAGCAGTTATAGGCCTAATGAAAAACTGTTTTTT
>TRBV28|-|-|TRBJ2-1
CASRITVRSSYNEQFF
TGTGCCAGCAGAATAACCGTGAGGAGCTCCTACAATGAGCAGTTCTTC
>TRBV28|-|-|TRBJ2-5
CASSTGPKDQETQYF
TGTGCCAGCAGCACCGGCCCTAAGGACCAAGAGACCCAGTACTTC
>TRBV4-3|-|TRBD1|TRBJ1-2
CASSEGQGALYGYTF
TGCGCCAGCAGCGAGGGACAGGGAGCTCTCTATGGCTACACCTTC
>TRBV4-1|-|-|TRBJ1-1
CASSQDRRGSNGEAFF
TGCGCCAGCAGCCAAGATCGGCGGGGGTCGAATGGTGAAGCTTTCTTT
>TRBV2|-|-|TRBJ2-7
CASSKAPYEQYF
TGTGCCAGCAGTAAAGCCCCCTACGAGCAGTACTTC
>TRBV5-4|-|TRBD1|TRBJ2-1
CASSPGTGAGRFF
TGTGCCAGCAGCCCCGGGACAGGGGCGGGTCGGTTCTTC
>TRBV15|once|TRBD2|TRBJ2-1
CATSRTGTSGYNEQFF
TGTGCCACCAGCAGAACCGGGACTAGCGGATACAATGAGCAGTTCTTC
>TRBV28|-|-|TRBJ2-1
CASSSRRREQFF
TGTGCCAGCAGCTCAAGACGCCGGGAGCAGTTCTTC
>TRBV5-5|-|-|TRBJ1-1
CASSFVGRLNTEAFF
TGTGCCAGCAGTTTTGTTGGTCGGCTGAACACTGAAGCTTTCTTT
>TRBV5-8|-|-|TRBJ2-7
CASSFYSGGEQYF
TGTGCCAGCAGCTTCTACAGTGGTGGGGAGCAGTACTTC
>TRBV15|-|-|TRBJ1-1
CATSRSRTEAFF
TGTGCCACCAGTCGGAGTAGGACTGAAGCTTTCTTT
>TRBV7-8|-|TRBD2|TRBJ2-7
CASSLANSTTSGETLNYEQYF
TGTGCCAGCAGCTTAGCCAATTCAACTACTAGCGGGGAGACCTTAAACTACGAGCAGTACTTC
>TRBV19|-|-|TRBJ2-4
CASSIKTLAKNIQYF
TGTGCCAGTAGTATAAAGACATTAGCCAAAAACATTCAGTACTTC
>TRBV5-6|-|-|TRBJ1-5
CASSLSGWKPQHF
TGTGCCAGCAGCTTGTCCGGGTGGAAGCCCCAGCATTTT
>TRBV13|-|TRBD2|TRBJ2-1
CASSPEPDPSGRWFF
TGTGCCAGCAGCCCAGAGCCCGATCCTAGCGGGAGGTGGTTCTTC
>TRBV11-3|-|TRBD2|TRBJ2-7
CASSLDQLAGGPPGEQYF
TGTGCCAGCAGCTTAGACCAACTAGCGGGAGGCCCCCCGGGCGAGCAGTACTTC
>TRBV5-5|-|TRBD2|TRBJ2-7
CASSSNSGGSYEQYF
TGTGCCAGCAGCTCCAATAGCGGGGGGTCCTACGAGCAGTACTTC
>TRBV7-2|-|-|TRBJ2-3
CASSLPPRLDTQYF
TGTGCCAGCAGCCTACCCCCCCGACTAGATACGCAGTATTTT
>TRBV2|-|-|TRBJ2-5
CASSARGFDSWLRETQYF
TGTGCCAGCAGTGCCAGGGGTTTTGACTCATGGTTGCGAGAGACCCAGTACTTC
>TRBV29-1|-|TRBD1|TRBJ2-7
CSDRGPYEQYF
TGCAGCGACAGGGGGCCATACGAGCAGTACTTC
>TRBV27|-|TRBD1|TRBJ1-4
CASGTGVGGGEKLFF
TGTGCCAGCGGGACAGGGGTAGGGGGTGGTGAAAAACTGTTTTTT
>TRBV27|-|-|TRBJ2-3
CASSLYGRSGGGDTQYF
TGTGCCAGCAGTTTATACGGACGAAGTGGTGGGGGGGATACGCAGTATTTT
>TRBV7-6|-|-|TRBJ2-5
CASSPIQGTQETQYF
TGTGCCAGCAGCCCCATACAAGGGACCCAAGAGACCCAGTACTTC
>TRBV7-2|-|-|TRBJ1-5
CASSLGGAGGNQPQHF
TGTGCCAGCAGCTTGGGGGGGGCTGGTGGCAATCAGCCCCAGCATTTT
>TRBV5-1|-|-|TRBJ2-3
CASLGGKSTDTQYF
TGCGCCAGCTTGGGTGGGAAAAGCACAGATACGCAGTATTTT
>TRBV27|-|TRBD2|TRBJ2-1
CASSLPPASGRENEQFF
TGTGCCAGCAGTTTACCTCCTGCTAGCGGGAGGGAGAATGAGCAGTTCTTC